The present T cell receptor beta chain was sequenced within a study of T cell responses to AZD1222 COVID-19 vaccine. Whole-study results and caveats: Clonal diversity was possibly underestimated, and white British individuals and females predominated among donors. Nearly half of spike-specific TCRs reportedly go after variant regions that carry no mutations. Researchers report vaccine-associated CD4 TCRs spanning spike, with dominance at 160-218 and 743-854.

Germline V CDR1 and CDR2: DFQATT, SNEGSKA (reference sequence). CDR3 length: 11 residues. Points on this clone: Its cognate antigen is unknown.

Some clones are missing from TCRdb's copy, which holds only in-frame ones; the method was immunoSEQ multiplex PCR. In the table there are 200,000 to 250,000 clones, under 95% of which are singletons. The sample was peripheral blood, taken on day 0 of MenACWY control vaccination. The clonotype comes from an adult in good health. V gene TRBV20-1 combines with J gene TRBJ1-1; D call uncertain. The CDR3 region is CREDSNTEAFF. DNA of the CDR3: TGCAGGGAGGATTCGAACACTGAAGCTTTCTTT.